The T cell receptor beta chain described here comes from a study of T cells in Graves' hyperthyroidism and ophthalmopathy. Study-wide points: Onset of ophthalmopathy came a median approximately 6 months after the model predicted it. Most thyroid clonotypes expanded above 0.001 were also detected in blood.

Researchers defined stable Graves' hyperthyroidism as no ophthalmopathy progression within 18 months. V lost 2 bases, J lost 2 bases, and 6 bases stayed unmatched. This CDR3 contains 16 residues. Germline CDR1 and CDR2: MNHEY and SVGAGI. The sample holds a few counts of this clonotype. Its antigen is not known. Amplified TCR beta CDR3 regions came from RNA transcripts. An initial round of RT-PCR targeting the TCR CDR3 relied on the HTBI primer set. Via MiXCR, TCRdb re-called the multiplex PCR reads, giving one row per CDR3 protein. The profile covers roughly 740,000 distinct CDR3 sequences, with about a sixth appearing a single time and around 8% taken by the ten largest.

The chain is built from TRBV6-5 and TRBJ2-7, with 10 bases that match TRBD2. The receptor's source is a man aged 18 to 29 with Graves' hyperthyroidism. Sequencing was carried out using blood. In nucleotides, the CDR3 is TGTGCCAGCAGTTACGATACTAGCGGGATGACCTACGAGCAGTACTTC. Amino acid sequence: CASSYDTSGMTYEQYF.